This T cell receptor beta chain was found in a study of blood T cells in healthy people across ages. This clonotype was counted only a few times. Its target is unknown. General observations from the study: Diversity figures derived from one million T cells were judged to underestimate the true value. Higher diversity and more naive CD4+ cells were features of long-lived donors, compared to aged donors. A roughly linear fall in TCR beta diversity per million T cells was seen with increasing age.

Together with a sample-barcoded 5' primer, a J-beta primer mix was included in a second PCR lasting about 7 to 11 cycles. There were at least 3 million CDR3-containing paired-end reads obtained from each sample. TCRdb independently ran MiXCR on the 5' RACE reads; one entry per CDR3 protein. Here the sample spans around 1,000,000 distinct CDR3 sequences, roughly two fifths being singletons. Germline V gene data show CDR1 as ENHRY and CDR2 as SYGVKD. V was pared by 7 bases and J by 5 bases, with 15 bases between. The CDR3 spans 13 residues. The specimen sequenced was blood. The chain employs TRBV10-3 and TRBJ2-7, with D possibly TRBD2 on 5 matching bases. This receptor was taken from a man younger than 35 in good health. The DNA of the CDR3 is TGTGCCATCACCCCAGGAGGAGAGGACGAGCAGTACTTC. It translates to CAITPGGEDEQYF.